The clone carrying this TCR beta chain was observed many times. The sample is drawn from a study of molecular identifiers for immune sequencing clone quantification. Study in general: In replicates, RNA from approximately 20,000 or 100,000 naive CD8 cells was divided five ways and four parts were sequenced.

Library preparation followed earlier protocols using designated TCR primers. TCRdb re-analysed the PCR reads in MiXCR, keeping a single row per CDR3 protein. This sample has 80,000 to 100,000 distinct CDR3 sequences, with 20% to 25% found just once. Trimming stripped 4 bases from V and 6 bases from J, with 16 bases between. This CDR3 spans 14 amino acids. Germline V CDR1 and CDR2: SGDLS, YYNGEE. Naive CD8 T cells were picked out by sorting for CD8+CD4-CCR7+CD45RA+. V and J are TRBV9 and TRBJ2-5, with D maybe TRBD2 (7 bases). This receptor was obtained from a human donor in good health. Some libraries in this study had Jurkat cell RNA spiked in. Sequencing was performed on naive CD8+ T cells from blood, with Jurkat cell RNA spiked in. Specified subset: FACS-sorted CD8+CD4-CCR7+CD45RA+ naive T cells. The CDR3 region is CASSPDGGAKTQYF. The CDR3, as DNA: TGTGCCAGCAGCCCTGATGGGGGGGCAAAGACCCAGTACTTC. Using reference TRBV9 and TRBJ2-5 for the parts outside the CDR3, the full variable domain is DSGVTQTPKHLITATGQRVTLRCSPRSGDLSVYWYQQSLDQGLQFLIQYYNGEERAKGNILERFSAQQFPDLHSELNLSSLELGDSALYFCASSPDGGAKTQYFGPGTRLLVL.